Presented here are 3 T cell receptor beta chains from one specimen sequenced in a study of cytomegalovirus exposure and HLA in healthy donors. Primers: 60 Vbeta forward and 13 Jbeta reverse. Sequencing was performed with immunoSEQ multiplex PCR; in TCRdb, only in-frame clones are kept and a portion is missing. The table lists about 120,000 clones, around 80% of them singletons. The material sequenced was PBMCs. Source of these receptors: a female donor in good health and CMV-seropositive.

The table lists this clone with a few counts. The rearrangement uses TRBV4-2 and TRBJ1-6; 7 positions match TRBD1. Looked up from germline, CDR1 is LGHNA and CDR2 is YNFKEQ. This CDR3 comprises 15 residues. Trimming at V came to 4 bases and at J to 11 bases, leaving 11 bases not matched to a gene. For the CDR3, the DNA is TGTGCCAGCAGCCCACCAGGACAGGCCAACACACCCCTCCACTTT. It translates to CASSPPGQANTPLHF.

The chain uses TRBV9 and TRBJ2-2; 9 nucleotides match TRBD1. Trimming at V came to 1 base and at J to 4 bases, leaving 5 bases not matched to a gene. The V gene's germline CDR1 is SGDLS and CDR2 YYNGEE. The CDR3 extends over 16 amino acids. The CDR3 nucleotides read TGTGCCAGCAGCGTATTAGGGACAGGGTCCACCGGGGAGCTGTTTTTT. It specifies CASSVLGTGSTGELFF. Full variable domain (missing parts from reference TRBV9 and TRBJ2-2): DSGVTQTPKHLITATGQRVTLRCSPRSGDLSVYWYQQSLDQGLQFLIQYYNGEERAKGNILERFSAQQFPDLHSELNLSSLELGDSALYFCASSVLGTGSTGELFFGEGSRLTVL.

The CDR3: CASSITRLNTEAFF. DNA of the CDR3: TGTGCCAGTAGTATAACCAGATTGAACACTGAAGCTTTCTTT. The rearrangement uses TRBV19 and TRBJ1-1; D uncertain. With 2 bases removed from V and 0 bases from J, the gap between germline ends came to 7 bases. CDR3 size: 14 residues. CDR1 LNHDA and CDR2 SQIVND come from the germline V gene (reference sequence).